This T cell receptor beta chain was recorded in a study of T cells in Graves' hyperthyroidism and ophthalmopathy. Regarding this clonotype: Its target is not known.

A lack of ophthalmopathy progression within 18 months defined stable Graves' hyperthyroidism. The study excluded patients with uncontrolled infection, other autoimmune disease, pregnancy or lactation. Clinical symptoms, serum thyroxine, TRAb, thyroid ultrasound and orbital computed tomography established diagnosis. Findings and limits, study-wide: Most clonotypes that expanded in the thyroid above 0.001 also showed up in blood.

Between the trimmed V and J ends, which lost 6 bases and 6 bases, there was a span of 14 bases. The CDR3 is made up of 13 amino acids. Germline V CDR1 and CDR2: DFQATT, SNEGSKA (reference sequence). TCR beta CDR3 regions were amplified from RNA transcripts. Primed by the HTBI set, a first-round RT-PCR was run on the TCR CDR3. Using its own MiXCR run on the multiplex PCR reads, TCRdb lists one record per CDR3 protein. This table has roughly 580,000 distinct CDR3 sequences, more than 45% appearing once. The gene calls are TRBV20-1 and TRBJ2-2; D might be TRBD1 (6 bases). Material: peripheral blood or thyroid tissue (not recorded which). The clonotype was recovered from a woman aged 18-29 years with Graves' hyperthyroidism. The CDR3 nucleotides are TGCAGTGCGATGGACAGAAGGGCCGGGGAGCTGTTTTTT. This encodes CSAMDRRAGELFF.